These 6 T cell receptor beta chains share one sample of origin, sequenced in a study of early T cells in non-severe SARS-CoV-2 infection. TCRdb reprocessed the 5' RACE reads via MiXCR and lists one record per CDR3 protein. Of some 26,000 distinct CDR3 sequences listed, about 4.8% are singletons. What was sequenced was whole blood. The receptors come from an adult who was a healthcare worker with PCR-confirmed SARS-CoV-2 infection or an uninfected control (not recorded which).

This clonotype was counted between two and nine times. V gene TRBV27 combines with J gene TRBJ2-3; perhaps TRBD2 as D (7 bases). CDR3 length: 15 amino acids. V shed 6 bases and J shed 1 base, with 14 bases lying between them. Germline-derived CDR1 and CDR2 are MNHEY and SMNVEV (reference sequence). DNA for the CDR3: TGTGCCAGCAGGCCAGTAGGGGGGGGCACAGATACGCAGTATTTT. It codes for CASRPVGGGTDTQYF.

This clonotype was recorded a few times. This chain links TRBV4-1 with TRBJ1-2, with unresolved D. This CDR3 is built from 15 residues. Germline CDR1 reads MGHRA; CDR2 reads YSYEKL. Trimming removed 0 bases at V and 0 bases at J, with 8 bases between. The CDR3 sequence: CASSQEPASNYGYTF. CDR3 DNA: TGCGCCAGCAGCCAAGAGCCAGCTTCTAACTATGGCTACACCTTC.

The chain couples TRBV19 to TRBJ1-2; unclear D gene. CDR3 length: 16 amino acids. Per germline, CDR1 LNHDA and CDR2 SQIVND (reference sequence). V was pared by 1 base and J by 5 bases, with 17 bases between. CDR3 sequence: CASSIGEDGSVYGYTF. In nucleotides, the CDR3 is TGTGCCAGTAGTATAGGGGAGGACGGATCCGTTTATGGCTACACCTTC. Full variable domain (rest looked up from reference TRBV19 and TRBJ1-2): DGGITQSPKYLFRKEGQNVTLSCEQNLNHDAMYWYRQDPGQGLRLIYYSQIVNDFQKGDIAEGYSVSREKKESFPLTVTSAQKNPTAFYLCASSIGEDGSVYGYTFGSGTRLTVV.

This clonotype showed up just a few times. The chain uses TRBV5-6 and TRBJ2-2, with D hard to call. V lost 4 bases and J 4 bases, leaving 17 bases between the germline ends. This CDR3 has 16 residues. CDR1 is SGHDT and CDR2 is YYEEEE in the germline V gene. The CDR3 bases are TGTGCCAGCAGCAATCACCCGCGTTACGCCACCGGGGAGCTGTTTTTT. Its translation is CASSNHPRYATGELFF.

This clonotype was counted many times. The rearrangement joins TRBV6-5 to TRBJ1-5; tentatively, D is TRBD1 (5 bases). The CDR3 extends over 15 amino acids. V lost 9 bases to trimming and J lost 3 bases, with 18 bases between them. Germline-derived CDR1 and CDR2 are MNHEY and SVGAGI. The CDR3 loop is CASATAGSHNQPQHF. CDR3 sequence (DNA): TGTGCCAGTGCGACAGCGGGCAGCCACAATCAGCCCCAGCATTTT.

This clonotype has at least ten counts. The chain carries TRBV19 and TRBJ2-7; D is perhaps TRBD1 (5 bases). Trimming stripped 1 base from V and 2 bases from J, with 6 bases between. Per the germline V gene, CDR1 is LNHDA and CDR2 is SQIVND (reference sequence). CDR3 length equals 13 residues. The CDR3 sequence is CASSIAGPYEQYF. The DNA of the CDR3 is TGTGCCAGTAGTATAGCAGGGCCCTACGAGCAGTACTTC.